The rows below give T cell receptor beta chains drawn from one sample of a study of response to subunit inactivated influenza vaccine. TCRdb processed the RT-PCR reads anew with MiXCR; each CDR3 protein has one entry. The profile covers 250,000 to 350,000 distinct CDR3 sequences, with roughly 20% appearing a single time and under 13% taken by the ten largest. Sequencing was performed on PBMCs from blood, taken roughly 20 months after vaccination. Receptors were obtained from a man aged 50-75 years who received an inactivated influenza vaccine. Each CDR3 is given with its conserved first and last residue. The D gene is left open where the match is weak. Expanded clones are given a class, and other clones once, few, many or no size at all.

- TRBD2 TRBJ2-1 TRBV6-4 CASQRTSGVSYNEQFF TGTGCCAGCCAAAGGACTAGCGGAGTTTCCTACAATGAGCAGTTCTTC
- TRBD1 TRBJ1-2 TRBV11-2 CASSRSMDRGHGYTF TGTGCCAGCAGCCGAAGCATGGACAGGGGGCATGGCTACACCTTC
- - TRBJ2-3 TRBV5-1 CASSPDIDTQYF TGCGCCAGCAGCCCTGACATTGATACGCAGTATTTT
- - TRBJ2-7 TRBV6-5 CASSYIPDYEQYF TGTGCCAGCAGTTACATCCCGGACTACGAGCAGTACTTC
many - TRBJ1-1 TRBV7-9 CASSYSDRTEAFF TGTGCCAGCAGCTACTCTGACCGAACTGAAGCTTTCTTT
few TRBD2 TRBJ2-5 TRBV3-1 CASSTASGGETQYF TGTGCCAGCAGCACGGCTAGCGGGGGAGAGACCCAGTACTTC
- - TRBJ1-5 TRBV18 CASSGATTQPQHF TGTGCCAGCTCAGGGGCTACCACCCAGCCCCAGCATTTT
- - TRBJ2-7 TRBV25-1 CASSERGANSYEQYF TGTGCCAGCAGTGAACGTGGAGCGAACTCCTACGAGCAGTACTTC
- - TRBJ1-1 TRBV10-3 CAIRTQGMNTEAFF TGTGCCATCAGGACACAGGGCATGAACACTGAAGCTTTCTTT
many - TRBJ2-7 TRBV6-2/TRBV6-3 CASSKYTGTAYEQYF TGTGCCAGCAGCAAATATACCGGGACTGCTTACGAGCAGTACTTC
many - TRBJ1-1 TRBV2 CASTEGGGRKAFF TGTGCCAGCACCGAGGGGGGAGGTCGGAAAGCTTTCTTT
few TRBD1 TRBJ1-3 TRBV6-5 CASSYAPGTGPSGNTIYF TGTGCCAGCAGTTACGCACCCGGGACAGGGCCCTCTGGAAACACCATATATTTT
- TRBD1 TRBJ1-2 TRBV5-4 CASSQTGAWDYTF TGTGCCAGCAGCCAGACAGGGGCTTGGGACTACACCTTC
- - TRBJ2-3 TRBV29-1 CSAPGGTDTQYF TGCAGCGCCCCAGGGGGGACAGATACGCAGTATTTT
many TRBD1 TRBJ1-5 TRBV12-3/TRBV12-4 CASGQDTKPQHF TGTGCCTCCGGACAGGATACCAAGCCCCAGCATTTT
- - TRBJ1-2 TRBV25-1 CASSEPPDGYTF TGTGCCAGCAGTGAACCCCCCGATGGCTACACCTTC
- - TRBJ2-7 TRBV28 CASSFLPEGRLSYEQYF TGTGCCAGCAGTTTCTTACCGGAGGGCAGGCTTTCCTACGAGCAGTACTTC
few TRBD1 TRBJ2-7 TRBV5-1 CASSTTGGEQYF TGCGCCAGCAGCACGACAGGGGGCGAGCAGTACTTC
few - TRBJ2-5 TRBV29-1 CSVRTWDQETQYF TGCAGCGTGAGGACTTGGGACCAAGAGACCCAGTACTTC
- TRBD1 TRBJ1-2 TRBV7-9 CASSSDRPPNYGYTF TGTGCCAGCAGCTCGGACAGGCCGCCTAACTATGGCTACACCTTC
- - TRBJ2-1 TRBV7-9 CASSLVGGEQFF TGTGCCAGCAGCTTAGTAGGCGGTGAGCAGTTCTTC
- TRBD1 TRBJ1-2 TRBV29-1 CSVNRDSSYGYTF TGCAGCGTTAACCGGGACAGTAGCTATGGCTACACCTTC